This T cell receptor (beta chain) was sequenced during a study of cytomegalovirus exposure and HLA in healthy donors. PCR involved 60 Vbeta and 13 Jbeta primers. Repertoires were generated with immunoSEQ multiplex PCR, while TCRdb's copy carries only in-frame clones and drops some. Among some 160,000 clones listed, 80% to 90% were seen once. This clonotype was sampled from a woman under 30 in good health and CMV-seronegative. Specimen: PBMCs.

The CDR3 loop reads CASSYGTGVGGYTF. CDR3 DNA: TGTGCCAGCAGTTACGGCACAGGGGTTGGTGGCTACACCTTC. The chain employs TRBV6-5 and TRBJ1-2; 7 bases are a match to TRBD1. There are 14 residues in the CDR3. CDR1 is MNHEY and CDR2 is SVGAGI in the germline V gene. The V and J ends lost 2 bases and 7 bases, in that order; junction bases with no gene match: 7.